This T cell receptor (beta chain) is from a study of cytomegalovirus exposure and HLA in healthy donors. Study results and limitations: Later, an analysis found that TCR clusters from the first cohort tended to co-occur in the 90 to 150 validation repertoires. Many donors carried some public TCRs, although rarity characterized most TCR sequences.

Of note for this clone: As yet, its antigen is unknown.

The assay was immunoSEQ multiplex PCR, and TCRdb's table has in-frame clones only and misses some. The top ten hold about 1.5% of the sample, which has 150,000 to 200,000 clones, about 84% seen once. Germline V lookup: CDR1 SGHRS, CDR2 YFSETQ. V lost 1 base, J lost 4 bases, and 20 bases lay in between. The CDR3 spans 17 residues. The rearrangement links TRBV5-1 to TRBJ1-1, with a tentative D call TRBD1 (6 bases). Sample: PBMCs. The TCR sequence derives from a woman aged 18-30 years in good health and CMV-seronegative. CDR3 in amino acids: CASSLHRAGARATEAFF. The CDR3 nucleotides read TGCGCCAGCAGCTTGCACCGGGCGGGGGCGCGGGCCACTGAAGCTTTCTTT.